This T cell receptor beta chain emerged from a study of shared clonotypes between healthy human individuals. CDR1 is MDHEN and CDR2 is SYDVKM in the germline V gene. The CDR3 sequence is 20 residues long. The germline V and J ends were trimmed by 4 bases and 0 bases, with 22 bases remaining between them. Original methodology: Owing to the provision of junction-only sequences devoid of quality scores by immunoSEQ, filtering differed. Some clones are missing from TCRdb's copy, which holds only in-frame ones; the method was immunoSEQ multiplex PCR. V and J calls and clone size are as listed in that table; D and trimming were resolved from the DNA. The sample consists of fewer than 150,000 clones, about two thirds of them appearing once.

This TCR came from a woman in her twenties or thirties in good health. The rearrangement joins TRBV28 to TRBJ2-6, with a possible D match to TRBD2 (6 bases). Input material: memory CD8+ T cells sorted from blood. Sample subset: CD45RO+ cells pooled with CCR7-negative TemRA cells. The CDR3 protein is CASSSYRFGGGHSGANVLTF. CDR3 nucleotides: TGTGCCAGCAGTTCCTACCGCTTCGGGGGAGGTCACTCTGGGGCCAACGTCCTGACTTTC.